Listed here are 5 T cell receptor beta chains from one sample, sequenced in a study of cytomegalovirus exposure and HLA in healthy donors. The PCR employed 60 Vbeta primers together with 13 Jbeta primers. Method: immunoSEQ multiplex PCR; TCRdb's copy keeps in-frame clones and lacks some. Of roughly 140,000 clones listed, around three fifths were seen once; the top ten hold less than 3.5%. Sequenced sample: PBMCs. These receptors were taken from a woman aged 25-40 years in good health and CMV-seropositive.

The chain couples TRBV7-2 to TRBJ2-2; D perhaps matches TRBD2 (6 bases). This CDR3 spans 14 amino acids. The germline V gene encodes CDR1 SGHTA and CDR2 FQGNSA. Trimming took 6 bases from V and 4 from J, leaving 12 bases between them. Here the CDR3 DNA reads TGTGCCAGCAGTGCGGGGTCTGGCACCGGGGAGCTGTTTTTT. Encoded protein: CASSAGSGTGELFF.

CDR3 DNA: TGTGCCAGCTCCTATACATACAGGGATCATAATGAAGCTTTCTTT. It specifies CASSYTYRDHNEAFF. The chain couples TRBV18 to TRBJ1-1; D might be TRBD1 (6 bases). Per germline, CDR1 KGHSH and CDR2 LQKENI. There are 15 residues in the CDR3. The V and J ends lost 6 bases and 7 bases respectively, with 21 bases between them.

This clone was recorded a few times. The chain is built from TRBV30 and TRBJ2-5; D ambiguous. The J call is uncertain, as TRBJ2-7 better fits the DNA end. The CDR3 spans 12 residues. Germline V CDR1 and CDR2: GTSNPN, SVGIG (reference sequence). CDR3 sequence reads: CAWSRQAYEQYF. DNA of the CDR3: TGTGCCTGGAGCAGGCAGGCCTACGAGCAGTACTTC.

The chain carries TRBV7-9 and TRBJ2-1; D not certain. The CDR3 consists of 10 residues. From germline, CDR1 is SEHNR and CDR2 FQNEAQ (reference sequence). Between the trimmed V and J ends, which lost 3 bases and 9 bases, there was a span of 3 bases. CDR3 loop: CASSFSEQFF. The CDR3, as DNA: TGTGCCAGCAGCTTCAGTGAGCAGTTCTTC.

The V call is TRBV9, the J call TRBJ1-1; D is ambiguous. Germline lookup yields CDR1 SGDLS and CDR2 YYNGEE. This CDR3 is built from 13 residues. Deletions cut 0 bases from V and 8 bases from J, with 11 bases between. The CDR3 sequence is CASSVEFSAEAFF. CDR3 DNA sequence: TGTGCCAGCAGCGTAGAATTTTCAGCGGAAGCTTTCTTT.